This passage covers 14 T cell receptor beta chains from one sample sequenced in a study of blood T cell repertoires in COVID-19. Some clones are missing from TCRdb's copy, which holds only in-frame ones; the method was immunoSEQ multiplex PCR. The table lists 250,000 to 350,000 clones, about 86% of them singletons. Material: peripheral blood. These receptors all come from a woman in her 70s with COVID-19, enrolled during active disease.

The chain is built from TRBV2 and TRBJ2-7; the D gene is possibly TRBD1 (6 bases). Looked up from germline, CDR1 is SNHLY and CDR2 is FYNNEI. This CDR3 contains 13 residues. Trimming pared 6 bases from V and 5 bases from J, leaving 14 bases between. CDR3 in DNA: TGTGCCAGCAGGTTTAGGGGGAGCGACGAGCAGTACTTC. This gives the protein CASRFRGSDEQYF.

The chain carries TRBV5-4 and TRBJ1-1; D unresolved. The CDR3 sequence is 12 residues long. The V end was cut by 4 bases, the J end by 5 bases, with 9 bases between. Germline CDR1 is SGHNT and CDR2 is YYREEE (reference sequence). CDR3 residues: CASSQTGTEAFF. DNA of the CDR3: TGTGCCAGCAGCCAAACGGGGACTGAAGCTTTCTTT. The variable domain in full, with the rest retrieved from reference TRBV5-4 and TRBJ1-1, is ETGVTQSPTHLIKTRGQQVTLRCSSQSGHNTVSWYQQALGQGPQFIFQYYREEENGRGNFPPRFSGLQFPNYSSELNVNALELDDSALYLCASSQTGTEAFFGQGTRLTVV.

This chain connects TRBV11-3 to TRBJ2-3; 9 bases are shared with TRBD2. V dropped 5 bases and J dropped 5; count of bases not matched to a gene: 11. Germline V gene data show CDR1 as SGHNT and CDR2 as YENEEA. This CDR3 has 16 residues. CDR3 amino acids: CASSPQSGGNGDTQYF. For the CDR3, the DNA is TGTGCCAGCAGCCCTCAAAGCGGGGGGAATGGAGATACGCAGTATTTT.

This clone showed up just a few times. The rearrangement uses TRBV11-2 and TRBJ1-4; tentative D call: TRBD1 (6 bases). CDR1 SGHAT and CDR2 FQNNGV come from the germline V gene. The CDR3 is 15 amino acids. V was cut by 2 bases and J by 7 bases, with 14 bases left in between. The CDR3 loop is CASSLIQGLGEKLFF. CDR3 sequence (DNA): TGTGCCAGCAGCTTAATCCAGGGGTTGGGTGAAAAACTGTTTTTT.

The genes are TRBV19 and TRBJ1-4, with 7 bases identical to TRBD1. The CDR3 is 14 amino acids. Germline CDR1 LNHDA, CDR2 SQIVND (reference sequence). The junction had 6 bases not matched to a gene; V was cut back by 7 bases and J by 4 bases. Here the CDR3 DNA reads TGTGCCAGTACCCGGGACAGTCTTAATGAAAAACTGTTTTTT. Translation: CASTRDSLNEKLFF. Full variable domain (outside the CDR3, taken from reference TRBV19 and TRBJ1-4): DGGITQSPKYLFRKEGQNVTLSCEQNLNHDAMYWYRQDPGQGLRLIYYSQIVNDFQKGDIAEGYSVSREKKESFPLTVTSAQKNPTAFYLCASTRDSLNEKLFFGSGTQLSVL.

The rearrangement links TRBV19 to TRBJ1-2; the D is unclear. The CDR3 consists of 12 residues. Trimming pared 7 bases from V and 7 bases from J, leaving 13 bases between. Germline CDR1 reads LNHDA; CDR2 reads SQIVND (reference sequence). CDR3 residues: CASTLAGFGYTF. The CDR3 nucleotides are TGTGCCAGTACCTTGGCCGGGTTTGGCTACACCTTC.

The V and J genes are TRBV7-2 and TRBJ2-7; the match to TRBD1 covers 9 bases. The V and J ends lost 1 base and 2 bases, in that order; junction bases with no gene match: 3. CDR3 length equals 15 residues. In germline, CDR1 is SGHTA, CDR2 FQGNSA. The CDR3 spells CASSLGGQGAYEQYF. In DNA form, the CDR3 reads TGTGCCAGCAGCTTAGGGGGACAGGGTGCCTACGAGCAGTACTTC.

The gene calls are TRBV2 and TRBJ1-5, with D possibly TRBD1 on 6 matching bases. The CDR3 runs to 15 residues. Looked up from germline, CDR1 is SNHLY and CDR2 is FYNNEI. Trimming pared 7 bases from V and 4 bases from J, leaving 17 bases between. CDR3 nucleotide sequence: TGTGCCAGCACCCCCCAGGGGATGATTAATCAGCCCCAGCATTTT. It specifies CASTPQGMINQPQHF.

The chain recombines TRBV2 with TRBJ2-5, with 11 bases matching TRBD2. Per germline, CDR1 SNHLY and CDR2 FYNNEI. V was clipped by 0 bases and J by 5 bases; unmatched bases: 14. The CDR3 covers 19 residues. The CDR3 protein is CASSEAPTSGRAGRETQYF. As DNA, the CDR3 is TGTGCCAGCAGTGAAGCCCCAACTAGCGGGAGAGCCGGGCGGGAGACCCAGTACTTC.

The V call is TRBV5-6, the J call TRBJ1-6, with 10 positions matching TRBD1. CDR3 length: 15 amino acids. J was trimmed by 5 bases and V by 2 bases; bases with no gene match: 1. CDR1 is SGHDT, CDR2 YYEEEE, per germline. CDR3 residues: CASSFGTGDNSPLHF. The CDR3 nucleotides read TGTGCCAGCAGCTTCGGGACAGGGGATAATTCACCCCTCCACTTT.

The rearrangement joins TRBV2 to TRBJ2-6; D is perhaps TRBD2 (6 bases). Germline-derived CDR1 and CDR2 are SNHLY and FYNNEI. The V end lost 2 bases, the J end lost 0 bases, and 17 bases lay between the germline ends. The CDR3 length is 19 residues. Here the CDR3 DNA reads TGTGCCAGCAGTGAACGGGGGTCAGAGCTGGGCTCTGGGGCCAACGTCCTGACTTTC. Translation gives CASSERGSELGSGANVLTF.

This clone was seen only once. The rearrangement joins TRBV28 to TRBJ1-2, with TRBD1 matching over 9 bases. Trimming at V came to 6 bases and at J to 9 bases, leaving 11 bases not matched to a gene. CDR3 length: 14 residues. Germline-derived CDR1 and CDR2 are MDHEN and SYDVKM. As DNA, the CDR3 is TGTGCCAGCAGGAAAACAGGGGGCGATTTTAGCTACACCTTC. Translated, it gives CASRKTGGDFSYTF.

The genes are TRBV7-9 and TRBJ2-3; TRBD2 agrees at 9 bases. The CDR3 runs to 18 residues. Unmatched junction bases numbered 10, after V lost 3 bases and J lost 0 bases. Germline V CDR1 and CDR2: SEHNR, FQNEAQ (reference sequence). The CDR3 nucleotides read TGTGCCAGCAGCTTCACCATGACTAGCGGTACTAGCACAGATACGCAGTATTTT. Translation: CASSFTMTSGTSTDTQYF.

The chain carries TRBV5-1 and TRBJ1-1; D call uncertain. Germline CDR1 SGHRS, CDR2 YFSETQ. This CDR3 has 13 residues. V dropped 3 bases and J dropped 1 base, with 7 bases sitting between them. CDR3 sequence reads: CASSSDWNTEAFF. The DNA of the CDR3 is TGCGCCAGCAGCTCGGACTGGAACACTGAAGCTTTCTTT. Supplemented by reference TRBV5-1 and TRBJ1-1, the full variable domain reads KAGVTQTPRYLIKTRGQQVTLSCSPISGHRSVSWYQQTPGQGLQFLFEYFSETQRNKGNFPGRFSGRQFSNSRSEMNVSTLELGDSALYLCASSSDWNTEAFFGQGTRLTVV.